Below are 21 T cell receptor beta chains sequenced from a single sample in a study of T cells in Graves' hyperthyroidism and ophthalmopathy. From RNA transcripts, TCR beta CDR3 regions were amplified. First-round RT-PCR of the TCR CDR3 relied on the HTBI primer set. TCRdb used MiXCR to reprocess the multiplex PCR reads, holding one entry per CDR3 protein. Among about 34,000 distinct CDR3 sequences, around 53% were seen once, and the ten largest hold more than 25%. Material: blood. Source of these receptors: a woman aged 40 to 50 with Graves' ophthalmopathy.

This clonotype was picked up many times. This chain links TRBV19 with TRBJ1-2; 7 bases fit TRBD1. V lost 5 bases, J lost 5 bases, and 11 bases stayed unmatched. The CDR3 is 15 residues long. Germline CDR1 is LNHDA and CDR2 is SQIVND (reference sequence). The CDR3 sequence: CASSVRQGHFYGYTF. Written as DNA, the CDR3 is TGTGCCAGTAGTGTCCGACAGGGACACTTTTATGGCTACACCTTC.

Ten or more counts support this clonotype. The chain carries TRBV7-2 and TRBJ1-3, with 8 nucleotides matching TRBD1. Germline trimming cut 2 bases from V and 4 bases from J; bases unmatched to any gene: 4. Germline loops: CDR1 SGHTA, CDR2 FQGNSA. This CDR3 has 15 amino acids. CDR3 residues: CASSLLTGEGNTIYF. Here the CDR3 DNA reads TGTGCCAGCAGCTTATTGACAGGGGAAGGAAACACCATATATTTT.

This clonotype was found many times. The chain links TRBV4-2 to TRBJ1-6; D gene uncertain. Germline CDR1 and CDR2: LGHNA and YNFKEQ. This CDR3 is 18 amino acids long. V shed 3 bases and J shed 0 bases, with 15 bases lying between them. The CDR3: CASSHPRGFSSYNSPLHF. The CDR3 nucleotides read TGTGCCAGCAGCCATCCCCGCGGGTTCAGCTCCTATAATTCACCCCTCCACTTT.

This clonotype was counted at least ten times. The chain joins TRBV4-3 to TRBJ2-4; 8 nucleotides line up with TRBD2. V was clipped by 1 base and J by 8 bases; unmatched bases: 7. The CDR3 contains 15 residues. Per germline, CDR1 LGHNA and CDR2 YSLEER. The CDR3 here is CASSQGGGGSYIQYF. In DNA, the CDR3 is TGCGCCAGCAGCCAAGGAGGCGGGGGGTCCTACATTCAGTACTTC.

A remark on this clonotype: At one boundary the junction diverges from the germline segment, which might be a read error. J is TRBJ1-4 and V is TRBV6-5; TRBD1 aligns across 8 bases. CDR1 MNHEY and CDR2 SVGAGI come from the germline V gene. CDR3 length: 15 residues. CDR3 residues: CASSYGSGGDEKPFF. The DNA of the CDR3 is TGTGCCAGCAGTTATGGATCAGGGGGCGATGAGAAACCGTTTTTT.

This clonotype was seen only a few times. The chain uses TRBV3-1 and TRBJ2-7; D remains ambiguous. V was trimmed by 1 base and J by 2 bases, leaving 9 bases between them. Germline V gene sequence: CDR1 LGHDT, CDR2 YNNKEL (reference sequence). The CDR3 is 14 amino acids. In nucleotides, the CDR3 is TGTGCCAGCAGCCAAGGGTCCTACGCCTACGAGCAGTACTTC. Translated, it gives CASSQGSYAYEQYF.

With regard to this clonotype: Lacking the conserved final phenylalanine or tryptophan, this CDR3 likely reflects a read error. This chain joins TRBV30 and TRBJ2-1; tentative D call: TRBD2 (6 bases). Germline loops: CDR1 GTSNPN, CDR2 SVGIG (reference sequence). V lost 1 base and J 13 bases, leaving 14 bases between the germline ends. This CDR3 has 12 amino acids. The CDR3, as DNA: TGTGCCTGGAGTGCGTCCCGCGGGGTTCAGTTCTTA. It yields the protein CAWSASRGVQFL.

With respect to this clonotype: The junction and the germline gene differ at one end; a read error may be behind it. V is TRBV6-5 and J is TRBJ1-1, with 8 bases that match TRBD1. The germline gives CDR1 MNHEY, CDR2 SVGAGI. CDR3 length: 15 amino acids. CDR3 DNA sequence: TGTGCCGGCAGTTACGAACGACAGGGGCGAGGGGAAGCTTTCTTT. As protein: CAGSYERQGRGEAFF.

Regarding this clonotype: The conserved closing phenylalanine or tryptophan is absent in this CDR3, likely reflecting a read error. No DNA is shown, since the ends of the CDR3 on it are uncertain; the CDR3 is the one TCRdb lists. The chain links TRBV28 to TRBJ1-4; the table's D call, TRBD1, has no DNA check behind it. The CDR3 is made up of 8 amino acids, end residues included. CDR1 and CDR2 from the germline V gene are MDHEN and SYDVKM. CDR3 sequence reads: CASSSRTG.

Many counts were recorded for this clonotype. This sequence joins TRBV12-3 or TRBV12-4 and TRBJ1-5; maybe TRBD1 (5 bases). V lost 3 bases and J 2 bases, leaving 11 bases between the germline ends. The CDR3 consists of 15 residues. CDR3 sequence (DNA): TGTGCCAGCAGTTTTTCAGGGAGGGGCAATCAGCCCCAGCATTTT. The encoded protein is CASSFSGRGNQPQHF.

The gene calls are TRBV29-1 and TRBJ2-5; no reliable D call. Trimming took off 8 bases at V and 4 bases at J, with 11 bases between the two ends. The CDR3 sequence is 11 residues long. In germline, CDR1 is SQVTM, CDR2 ANQGSEA. CDR3 in DNA: TGCAGCTTATCACATGGAGAGACCCAGTACTTC. As protein: CSLSHGETQYF.

This rearrangement joins TRBV5-1 to TRBJ2-3, with 7 bases aligning to TRBD2. The CDR3 covers 14 residues. With V trimmed by 4 bases and J by 4 bases, 6 bases remained unmatched. Germline V gives CDR1 SGHRS, CDR2 YFSETQ. The CDR3: CASSPASGSDTQYF. Here the CDR3 DNA reads TGCGCCAGCAGCCCCGCTAGCGGCTCAGATACGCAGTATTTT.

The V gene is TRBV20-1, the J gene TRBJ1-2; D is unresolved. The V gene lost 5 bases and the J gene lost 8 bases, with 9 bases spanning the gap. Germline CDR1 is DFQATT and CDR2 is SNEGSKA (reference sequence). This CDR3 spans 10 amino acids. The DNA for the CDR3 is TGCAGTGCTCTAGCGGGGGGCTACACCTTC. Translation: CSALAGGYTF.

This clonotype was detected ten times or more. The chain links TRBV4-2 to TRBJ1-5; maybe TRBD1 (6 bases). CDR3 length: 14 residues. V lost 0 bases to trimming and J lost 5 bases, with 8 bases between them. Germline V gene data show CDR1 as LGHNA and CDR2 as YNFKEQ. CDR3 coding DNA: TGTGCCAGCAGCCAAGACCCAGGGGATCAGCCCCAGCATTTT. Amino acid sequence: CASSQDPGDQPQHF.

By proportion, this clonotype is medium-sized. This chain joins TRBV2 and TRBJ2-1; the D gene is possibly TRBD2 (5 bases). This CDR3 spans 19 amino acids. V shed 4 bases and J shed 0 bases, with 22 bases lying between them. Germline V gives CDR1 SNHLY, CDR2 FYNNEI. DNA for the CDR3: TGTGCCAGCAGTGCCCCCTCTGGAGGTGCTTCGAGCTCCTACAATGAGCAGTTCTTC. Protein product: CASSAPSGGASSSYNEQFF.

The sample holds many counts of this clonotype. V and J are TRBV4-2 and TRBJ2-1; no clear D. CDR1 is LGHNA and CDR2 is YNFKEQ in the germline V gene. This CDR3 is 16 amino acids long. Trimming left V 0 bases short and J 0 bases short, with 9 bases between. DNA of the CDR3: TGTGCCAGCAGCCAAGAAACCGGCGGCTCCTACAATGAGCAGTTCTTC. Translated: CASSQETGGSYNEQFF.

This clonotype was recorded a few times. The rearrangement uses TRBV6-4 and TRBJ2-3; 11 bases map to TRBD2. This CDR3 region has 18 residues. Germline CDR1 is MRHNA and CDR2 is SNTAGT. The V and J ends lost 0 bases and 0 bases, in that order; junction bases with no gene match: 5. CDR3: CASSDSPGLAASTDTQYF. CDR3 nucleotides: TGTGCCAGCAGTGACTCACCGGGACTAGCGGCGAGCACAGATACGCAGTATTTT.

J is TRBJ2-1 and V is TRBV11-3, with D possibly being TRBD2 (6 bases). The CDR3 is 17 residues long. Trimming pared 3 bases from V and 4 bases from J, leaving 19 bases between. Per germline, CDR1 SGHNT and CDR2 YENEEA. CDR3 DNA: TGTGCCAGCAGCTTGAAGGTGACGGGACTCACGTACAATGAGCAGTTCTTC. This encodes CASSLKVTGLTYNEQFF.

DNA for the CDR3: TGCAGTGCTAGAGATCTAGCGGGACCACCCCTCCACTTT. The encoded protein is CSARDLAGPPLHF. The chain uses TRBV20-1 and TRBJ1-6; maybe TRBD1 (5 bases). Trimming cost V 0 bases and J 11 bases, with 11 bases left between them. The CDR3 covers 13 residues. Per the germline V gene, CDR1 is DFQATT and CDR2 is SNEGSKA (reference sequence).

In its sample, this clonotype was seen many times. The chain employs TRBV6-5 and TRBJ2-1; D perhaps matches TRBD1 (6 bases). The CDR3 has 13 amino acids. Trimming took off 6 bases at V and 9 bases at J, with 15 bases between the two ends. CDR1 is MNHEY and CDR2 is SVGAGI in the germline V gene. The CDR3: CASRGGKVAEQFF. For the CDR3, the DNA is TGTGCCAGCAGAGGGGGAAAAGTAGCTGAGCAGTTCTTC.

A note on this clonotype: A much bigger clone sits one base away, suggesting this may be a read error. The chain carries TRBV12-3 or TRBV12-4 and TRBJ1-3; 12 bases are shared with TRBD1. This CDR3 is 17 amino acids long. In nucleotides, the CDR3 is TGTGCCAGCAGTTTGTGGGGACAGGGGGCGGCGGGAAGCACCATATATTTT. Its protein is CASSLWGQGAAGSTIYF.